The rows below give T cell receptor beta chains drawn from one sample of a study of T cells in Graves' hyperthyroidism and ophthalmopathy. TCRdb reprocessed the multiplex PCR reads with MiXCR, giving one entry per CDR3 protein. The table has 750,000 to 900,000 distinct CDR3 sequences, around 39% seen once. The sample taken for sequencing was blood. Receptors originate from a man between 18 and 35 years old with Graves' hyperthyroidism. The CDR3 runs from the conserved cysteine through the conserved F or W. D genes are given only for firm matches. Some rows have no size entry. The others give once, few or many, or a class for an expanded clone.

D	size	V	J	DNA	CDR3
-	many	TRBV7-9	TRBJ2-7	TGTGCCAGCAGCTTTGACTACGAGCAGTACTTC	CASSFDYEQYF
-	-	TRBV7-8	TRBJ1-5	TGTGCCAGCAGCCCCCTGTCACAGGGACCGAATCAGCCCCAGCATTTT	CASSPLSQGPNQPQHF
-	many	TRBV7-9	TRBJ2-7	TGTGCCAGCAGCTTAACGGACGGGAGTACGTACGAGCAGTACTTC	CASSLTDGSTYEQYF
-	-	TRBV20-1	TRBJ1-2	TGCAGTGCTAGAGTTGGGGGGGCTAATGGCTACACCTTC	CSARVGGANGYTF
TRBD2	-	TRBV7-2	TRBJ2-7	TGTGCCAGCAGCTCTCGGCTAGCGGGAGTCCTACGAATGCAGTACTTC	CASSSRLAGVLRMQYF
-	few	TRBV4-3	TRBJ2-5	TGCGCCAGCAGCCAGACTTCACTAGGTCAAGAGACCCAGTACTTC	CASSQTSLGQETQYF
-	few	TRBV13	TRBJ1-1	TGTGCCAGCAGCTCTAGGGAAGGGGAAGCTTTCTTT	CASSSREGEAFF
TRBD1	-	TRBV27	TRBJ1-1	TGTGCCAGCAGTTTCCCCGGGACAGCGAACACTGAAGCTTTCTTT	CASSFPGTANTEAFF
-	many	TRBV7-2	TRBJ2-7	TGTGCCAGCAGCTGGGACGGTTTCGGCGAGCAGTACTTC	CASSWDGFGEQYF
TRBD1	few	TRBV10-2	TRBJ1-2	TGCGCCACCGAGGACAGGGGAGGCTACACCTTC	CATEDRGGYTF
-	many	TRBV10-3	TRBJ1-4	TGTGCCACCGCATCCTTCGGGGGGATGAATGAAAAACTGTTTTTT	CATASFGGMNEKLFF
-	-	TRBV6-5	TRBJ1-6	TGTGCCAGCAGTTACTCGGGGCAGGATAATTCACCCCTCCACTTT	CASSYSGQDNSPLHF
-	many	TRBV7-8	TRBJ2-5	TGTGCCAGCAGCTCCCTCCAATTGGGGCACCAAGAGACCCAGTACTTC	CASSSLQLGHQETQYF